The 8 T cell receptor beta chains below all came from one sample that was sequenced in a study of blood T cell repertoires in COVID-19. Here immunoSEQ multiplex PCR was the method, and the copy in TCRdb shows in-frame clones only, minus some. The table lists 55,000 to 80,000 clones, roughly 80% of them singletons. Specimen: peripheral blood. These receptors all come from an elderly man with active COVID-19.

The gene calls are TRBV18 and TRBJ2-7, with D unclear. There are 14 residues in the CDR3. V dropped 3 bases and J dropped 0 bases, with 9 bases sitting between them. The V gene's germline CDR1 is KGHSH and CDR2 LQKENI. CDR3 region: CASSPGKLSYEQYF. The CDR3 DNA follows: TGTGCCAGCTCACCTGGTAAACTCTCCTACGAGCAGTACTTC.

This sequence joins TRBV11-3 and TRBJ2-2; 7 bases align to TRBD1. V lost 5 bases to trimming and J lost 6 bases; unmatched junction nucleotides: 9. The CDR3 length is 15 residues. CDR1 and CDR2 (germline): SGHNT, YENEEA. Here the CDR3 reads CASSALGQGAGELFF. As DNA, the CDR3 is TGTGCCAGCAGCGCGTTGGGCCAGGGGGCCGGGGAGCTGTTTTTT.

The chain recombines TRBV6-1 with TRBJ1-2; D gene ambiguous. The CDR3 contains 16 residues. The V end was cut by 3 bases, the J end by 3 bases, with 17 bases between. CDR1 is MNHNS and CDR2 is SASEGT in the germline V gene. The CDR3 is CASSEAVVGADYGYTF. The CDR3 DNA is TGTGCCAGCAGTGAGGCGGTAGTTGGAGCTGACTATGGCTACACCTTC.

This clone was seen a handful of times. The chain combines TRBV5-1 with TRBJ1-1; D not resolved. The ends were cut back, 0 bases at V and 4 bases at J, with 10 bases in the middle. CDR3 length equals 14 residues. Per germline, CDR1 SGHRS and CDR2 YFSETQ. The CDR3 protein is CASSLGGAATEAFF. CDR3 nucleotides: TGCGCCAGCAGCTTGGGGGGAGCAGCCACTGAAGCTTTCTTT.

This rearrangement joins TRBV11-2 to TRBJ1-6, with unresolved D. V was cut by 3 bases and J by 4 bases, with 7 bases left in between. This CDR3 is 14 amino acids long. The germline V gene encodes CDR1 SGHAT and CDR2 FQNNGV. The CDR3: CASSLGGYNSPLHF. The CDR3 coding sequence is TGTGCCAGCAGCTTGGGAGGGTATAATTCACCCCTCCACTTT.

The V and J genes are TRBV6-6 and TRBJ1-5; 7 bases match TRBD1. J lost 3 bases, V lost 6 bases, and 8 bases had no gene match. The length of the CDR3 is 15 residues. Germline V lookup: CDR1 MNHNY, CDR2 SVGAGI (reference sequence). CDR3 DNA sequence: TGTGCCAGCAGCGCAGGGGGAGTTGACAATCAGCCCCAGCATTTT. This translates into CASSAGGVDNQPQHF.

The chain is built from TRBV3-1 (or the pseudogene TRBV3-2) and TRBJ1-1; D might be TRBD1 (5 bases). In germline, CDR1 is LGHDT, CDR2 YNNKEL (reference sequence). The CDR3 loop spans 12 amino acids. Trimming cost V 3 bases and J 7 bases, with 9 bases left between them. The CDR3 is CASSHAQGEAFF. As DNA, the CDR3 is TGTGCCAGCAGCCATGCTCAGGGTGAAGCTTTCTTT.

This chain joins TRBV24-1 and TRBJ2-5; TRBD1 matches at 10 bases. Germline V gives CDR1 KGHDR, CDR2 SFDVKD. V dropped 6 bases and J dropped 2; count of bases not matched to a gene: 8. There are 16 residues in the CDR3. CDR3 region: CATSSGGTGAQETQYF. DNA of the CDR3: TGTGCCACCAGTTCGGGGGGGACAGGGGCACAAGAGACCCAGTACTTC.